This T cell receptor beta chain was captured by sequencing in a study of CD8 T cells in Susac syndrome. Random hexamers were used to reverse transcribe the RNA input (about 0.5 to 1 ug). One entry per CDR3 protein results from TCRdb running MiXCR on the immunoSEQ multiplex PCR reads. The data contain 150,000 to 200,000 distinct CDR3 sequences, approximately 94% of them seen just once; the ten biggest clones take up roughly 0.095%. Germline V gene sequence: CDR1 SGDLS, CDR2 YYNGEE. V gave up 0 bases and J gave up 0 bases, with 7 bases separating them. CDR3 length equals 15 residues. V is TRBV9 and J is TRBJ1-5; D is unresolved. The receptor comes from a human donor with multiple sclerosis. Sequencing was carried out using CD4+ T cells from PBMCs. The CDR3 region is CASSVAPNSNQPQHF. The DNA of the CDR3 is TGTGCCAGCAGCGTAGCCCCGAATAGCAATCAGCCCCAGCATTTT. The variable domain in full, with the rest retrieved from reference TRBV9 and TRBJ1-5, is DSGVTQTPKHLITATGQRVTLRCSPRSGDLSVYWYQQSLDQGLQFLIQYYNGEERAKGNILERFSAQQFPDLHSELNLSSLELGDSALYFCASSVAPNSNQPQHFGDGTRLSIL.